This T cell receptor (beta chain) was profiled in a study of CD8 T cells in ankylosing spondylitis. Trimming pared 4 bases from V and 4 bases from J, leaving 9 bases between. Looked up from germline, CDR1 is SQVTM and CDR2 is ANQGSEA. This CDR3 spans 12 amino acids. Study-wide points: A TCR beta motif of fewer than ten highly homologous variants appeared characteristic of ankylosing spondylitis blood. Clones linked to disease were reported to show significant enrichment in matched ankylosing spondylitis synovial fluid.

About this clonotype itself: Its target is not known.

TCRdb reanalysed the 5' RACE reads using MiXCR and keeps one entry per CDR3 protein. The sample has approximately 350,000 distinct CDR3 sequences, approximately 15% seen once; the top ten hold approximately 0.99%. Sequencing input: blood, either unsorted or a sorted T cell fraction (not recorded which). This receptor was taken from a male donor with ankylosing spondylitis or in good health (not recorded which). The chain couples TRBV29-1 to TRBJ2-3; D gene ambiguous. In nucleotides, the CDR3 is TGCAGCGTTGGGATAAATCCAGATACGCAGTATTTT. This codes for CSVGINPDTQYF.